Below, 15 T cell receptor beta chains from the same sample are listed, as sequenced in a study of early T cells in non-severe SARS-CoV-2 infection. Each CDR3 protein is one row after TCRdb ran MiXCR on the 5' RACE reads. Of more than 85,000 distinct CDR3 sequences listed, 16% were seen once; the top ten hold roughly 1.3%. Sequencing was performed on whole blood. The receptors here all came from an adult who was a healthcare worker with PCR-confirmed SARS-CoV-2 infection or an uninfected control (not recorded which).

The chain has TRBV11-2 and TRBJ1-2; 9 bases are a match to TRBD1. V lost 6 bases to trimming and J lost 7 bases; unmatched junction nucleotides: 6. This CDR3 has 13 residues. Germline V gives CDR1 SGHAT, CDR2 FQNNGV. The CDR3 here is CASSPGQGIGYTF. CDR3 DNA sequence: TGTGCCAGCAGTCCGGGACAGGGTATTGGCTACACCTTC.

V gene TRBV12-3 or TRBV12-4 combines with J gene TRBJ2-1, with TRBD1 matching 7 bases. The CDR3 sequence is 14 residues long. Trimming removed 8 bases from V and 2 bases from J; junction bases left unmatched: 6. DNA for the CDR3: TGTGCCAGCGGGCGACAGGGCACCTACAATGAGCAGTTCTTC. It encodes CASGRQGTYNEQFF.

This clonotype was counted only a few times. The V gene is TRBV11-2, the J gene TRBJ2-6; D is perhaps TRBD2 (7 bases). CDR3 length equals 18 residues. Germline CDR1 is SGHAT and CDR2 is FQNNGV. V was pared by 5 bases and J by 0 bases, with 17 bases between. CDR3 DNA: TGTGCCAGCAGCCTGGGGCGGGGGCTACGCTCTGGGGCCAACGTCCTGACTTTC. It is translated as CASSLGRGLRSGANVLTF.

This clonotype was counted only a few times. This chain connects TRBV30 to TRBJ2-1; tentative D call: TRBD1 (5 bases). The CDR3 is 11 residues long. CDR1 is GTSNPN and CDR2 is SVGIG in the germline V gene (reference sequence). Trimming took 7 bases from V and 10 from J, leaving 14 bases between them. CDR3 DNA sequence: TGTGCCTCTACCGACTGGACAGAGCAGTTCTTC. Its translation: CASTDWTEQFF.

The chain couples TRBV15 to TRBJ1-2; D is perhaps TRBD1 (6 bases). The germline V gene has CDR1 LNHNV and CDR2 YYDKDF (reference sequence). The length of the CDR3 is 13 residues. The V end lost 5 bases, the J end lost 2 bases, and 9 bases lay between the germline ends. For the CDR3, the DNA is TGTGCCACCAGCCCCGACAGGAACTATGGCTACACCTTC. Translated: CATSPDRNYGYTF.

V and J are TRBV28 and TRBJ2-1; D is possibly TRBD1 (6 bases). The CDR3 loop spans 15 amino acids. CDR1 and CDR2 (germline): MDHEN, SYDVKM. The V and J ends lost 5 bases and 2 bases respectively, with 13 bases between them. CDR3 protein: CASSLTGFAYNEQFF. In DNA form, the CDR3 reads TGTGCCAGCAGTCTCACAGGGTTTGCCTACAATGAGCAGTTCTTC.

This clonotype was seen a handful of times. The CDR3 loop is CASSGLVSGANVLTF. DNA for the CDR3: TGCGCCAGCAGCGGGCTTGTCTCTGGGGCCAACGTCCTGACTTTC. This chain uses TRBV5-1 with TRBJ2-6; unclear D gene. CDR1 is SGHRS and CDR2 is YFSETQ in the germline V gene. V lost 4 bases and J lost 0, with 8 bases in between. This CDR3 region has 15 residues.

This clonotype was seen only a few times. The chain has TRBV27 and TRBJ1-3; a possible D gene is TRBD1 (6 bases). The CDR3 totals 16 residues. The V end was cut by 8 bases, the J end by 3 bases, with 20 bases between. CDR1 is MNHEY, CDR2 SMNVEV, per germline (reference sequence). CDR3 nucleotides: TGTGCCAGCGCCCCGGGAACAGGGAGAAGTGGAAACACCATATATTTT. This encodes CASAPGTGRSGNTIYF.

This clonotype was counted at least ten times. This chain connects TRBV19 to TRBJ2-7; weak D call: TRBD1 (5 bases). This CDR3 has 13 amino acids. Germline CDR1 is LNHDA and CDR2 is SQIVND (reference sequence). V was trimmed by 5 bases and J by 3 bases, leaving 11 bases between them. CDR3 amino acids: CASSFYDSYEQYF. DNA for the CDR3: TGTGCCAGTAGTTTCTACGACAGCTACGAGCAGTACTTC.

In this sample, this clonotype turned up a few times. This chain links TRBV7-2 with TRBJ2-5; D is unclear. This CDR3 has 13 residues. The germline gives CDR1 SGHTA, CDR2 FQGNSA. The germline V and J ends were trimmed by 6 bases and 5 bases, with 13 bases remaining between them. The CDR3 DNA follows: TGTGCCAGCAGTCCAACTTGGGTGGAGACCCAGTACTTC. Its translation is CASSPTWVETQYF.

The genes are TRBV9 and TRBJ2-3; D is undetermined. V lost 1 base to trimming and J lost 4 bases, with 16 bases between them. CDR3 length: 16 amino acids. Per the germline V gene, CDR1 is SGDLS and CDR2 is YYNGEE. The CDR3 region has the DNA TGTGCCAGCAGCGTAACTCCCAGGCAGGTGGCAGATACGCAGTATTTT. It is translated as CASSVTPRQVADTQYF.

The chain carries TRBV11-2 and TRBJ2-5, with 9 positions matching TRBD1. The CDR3 covers 15 residues. Losses at the gene ends were 5 bases for V and 2 bases for J; bases not matched to a gene: 6. The germline V gene has CDR1 SGHAT and CDR2 FQNNGV. The CDR3 is CASSPGDRGQETQYF. CDR3 DNA sequence: TGTGCCAGCAGCCCAGGAGACAGGGGGCAAGAGACCCAGTACTTC.

This clonotype came up a few times. The genes are TRBV12-3 or TRBV12-4 and TRBJ2-5, with D unclear. The CDR3 covers 13 residues. Trimming removed 3 bases at V and 5 bases at J, with 10 bases between. CDR3 coding DNA: TGTGCCAGCAGTTTCCGGGTCGGGGAGACCCAGTACTTC. It translates to CASSFRVGETQYF.

This chain uses TRBV7-2 with TRBJ2-5; D may correspond to TRBD1 or TRBD2 (6 bases each). CDR3 length: 15 residues. The V end was cut by 2 bases, the J end by 4 bases, with 14 bases between. Germline V gene data show CDR1 as SGHTA and CDR2 as FQGNSA. This chain's CDR3 is CASSLISGARETQYF. The CDR3 DNA is TGTGCCAGCAGCTTAATCTCGGGGGCCCGAGAGACCCAGTACTTC.

This clonotype appeared a few times. The rearrangement joins TRBV19 to TRBJ2-3, with no clear D. Trimming left V 3 bases short and J 2 bases short, with 3 bases between. This CDR3 has 12 residues. CDR1 LNHDA and CDR2 SQIVND come from the germline V gene (reference sequence). The CDR3 region has the DNA TGTGCCAGTAGTATCTCCACAGATACGCAGTATTTT. Its protein is CASSISTDTQYF.